Following are 14 T cell receptor beta chains from one sample sequenced in a study of shared clonotypes between healthy human individuals. Sequencing used immunoSEQ multiplex PCR; TCRdb keeps in-frame clones, though not all of them. Of over a million clones listed, more than 95% were seen once; the top ten hold approximately 1.1%. The sample was naive CD4+ T cells sorted from blood. As for subset: CD45RA+ positively selected. Receptor source: a man aged 30 to 45 in good health.

The J gene is TRBJ2-2, the V gene TRBV9; D not resolved. V was trimmed by 1 base and J by 8 bases, leaving 12 bases between them. From germline, CDR1 is SGDLS and CDR2 YYNGEE. This CDR3 is 14 amino acids long. The CDR3 reads CASSVKGPPGELFF. The CDR3 DNA reads TGTGCCAGCAGCGTAAAGGGCCCCCCGGGGGAGCTGTTTTTT.

The V and J genes are TRBV7-9 and TRBJ2-3; possible D gene TRBD2, 6 bases. Trimming pared 5 bases from V and 2 bases from J, leaving 23 bases between. This CDR3 contains 18 residues. Germline loops: CDR1 SEHNR, CDR2 FQNEAQ (reference sequence). The CDR3 region has the DNA TGTGCCAGCAGCCCGAAGGGCGGTCAGGGAGGTTACACAGATACGCAGTATTTT. It translates to CASSPKGGQGGYTDTQYF.

This sequence joins TRBV5-1 and TRBJ2-1; 9 positions agree with TRBD1. The CDR3 consists of 15 residues. From germline, CDR1 is SGHRS and CDR2 YFSETQ. J gave up 6 bases and V 4 bases, and 8 bases lay outside the gene matches. The CDR3 region has the DNA TGCGCCAGCAGCGTCCGGGACAGGGATTCCAATGAGCAGTTCTTC. Residues: CASSVRDRDSNEQFF.

The V call is TRBV11-2, the J call TRBJ2-4; D uncertain. CDR3 size: 16 residues. Trimming removed 5 bases at V and 6 bases at J, with 20 bases between. Germline V gene data show CDR1 as SGHAT and CDR2 as FQNNGV. The CDR3 DNA reads as TGTGCCAGCAGCGAGTACCGGGCCGCAGACGGAAACATTCAGTACTTC. This codes for CASSEYRAADGNIQYF.

This chain connects TRBV5-8 to TRBJ2-2; D not resolved. Trimming shortened V by 6 bases and J by 4 bases, and 13 bases separated the two germline ends. From germline, CDR1 is SGHTS and CDR2 YDEGEE. CDR3 length equals 14 residues. CDR3 in amino acids: CASKQLLGTGELFF. CDR3 in DNA: TGTGCCAGCAAGCAGCTTTTGGGCACCGGGGAGCTGTTTTTT.

CDR3 DNA: TGTGCCAGCAGCAGGCCCTCTCAGACCTACGAGCAGTACTTC. Protein: CASSRPSQTYEQYF. The rearrangement uses TRBV5-4 and TRBJ2-7; D is ambiguous. Trimming removed 4 bases from V and 2 bases from J, with 13 bases in between. CDR1 and CDR2 from the germline V gene are SGHNT and YYREEE (reference sequence). This CDR3 is built from 14 residues.

In this sample, this clone turned up once. The chain is built from TRBV10-1 and TRBJ2-5; D is unclear. The CDR3 extends over 12 amino acids. CDR1 and CDR2 (germline): WNHNN, SYGVQD (reference sequence). Deletions cut 3 bases from V and 8 bases from J, with 10 bases between. DNA of the CDR3: TGCGCCAGCAGTGATGAGCTTGGAACCCAGTACTTC. Translated: CASSDELGTQYF.

V usage is TRBV5-1 and J usage is TRBJ1-4; 9 bases align to TRBD1. V dropped 0 bases and J dropped 3; count of bases not matched to a gene: 12. This CDR3 region has 19 residues. Germline V CDR1 and CDR2: SGHRS, YFSETQ. In DNA form, the CDR3 reads TGCGCCAGCAGCTTGGCCCCCCGGGGACAGGGCAGGTCTAATGAAAAACTGTTTTTT. As protein: CASSLAPRGQGRSNEKLFF.

The chain combines TRBV5-5 with TRBJ2-1; unclear D gene. There are 15 residues in the CDR3. V was clipped by 4 bases and J by 0 bases, with 11 bases between them. CDR1 and CDR2 from the germline V gene are SGHKS and YYEKEE (reference sequence). CDR3 loop: CASSPRRSSYNEQFF. CDR3 in DNA: TGTGCCAGCAGCCCGCGCAGAAGCTCCTACAATGAGCAGTTCTTC. Complete variable domain (other parts from reference TRBV5-5 and TRBJ2-1): DAGVTQSPTHLIKTRGQQVTLRCSPISGHKSVSWYQQVLGQGPQFIFQYYEKEERGRGNFPDRFSARQFPNYSSELNVNALLLGDSALYLCASSPRRSSYNEQFFGPGTRLTVL.

The rearrangement joins TRBV7-5 to TRBJ1-4; the table gives TRBD1 as D, unverified against the DNA. TRBV7-5 counts as a pseudogene. The CDR3 length is 14 residues. The CDR3 sequence: CVRSPTDRAQKLFF. CDR3 bases: TGTGTCAGAAGCCCCACGGACAGGGCCCAAAAACTGTTTTTT.

The chain links TRBV5-5 to TRBJ1-4; the match to TRBD1 covers 7 bases. Germline trimming cut 2 bases from V and 4 bases from J; bases unmatched to any gene: 5. Germline V gives CDR1 SGHKS, CDR2 YYEKEE (reference sequence). The CDR3 has 15 amino acids. The CDR3: CASSLVQGLNEKLFF. The CDR3 DNA sequence: TGTGCCAGCAGCTTAGTACAGGGGCTTAATGAAAAACTGTTTTTT.

V and J are TRBV5-1 and TRBJ2-1; 15 bases are a match to TRBD2. This CDR3 comprises 16 residues. The V and J ends lost 4 bases and 9 bases, in that order; junction bases with no gene match: 8. Germline CDR1 reads SGHRS; CDR2 reads YFSETQ. CDR3 region: CASSPGTSGRMGEQFF. As DNA, the CDR3 is TGCGCCAGCAGCCCCGGGACTAGCGGGAGGATGGGTGAGCAGTTCTTC.

The V call is TRBV4-1, the J call TRBJ2-7; 9 nucleotides agree with TRBD1. The CDR3 has 15 residues. The ends lost 3 bases at V and 5 bases at J; junction bases unmatched: 8. Germline CDR1 is MGHRA and CDR2 is YSYEKL. The CDR3 here is CASSHLQGARNEQYF. CDR3 coding DNA: TGCGCCAGCAGCCACCTACAGGGGGCACGGAACGAGCAGTACTTC.

This clone is a singleton in its sample. The rearrangement joins TRBV4-1 to TRBJ2-7; 10 positions match TRBD1. The junction had 5 bases not matched to a gene; V was cut back by 2 bases and J by 1 base. The germline gives CDR1 MGHRA, CDR2 YSYEKL. This CDR3 has 16 residues. The CDR3 protein is CASSQRGTGDSYEQYF. DNA for the CDR3: TGCGCCAGCAGCCAAAGGGGGACAGGGGATTCCTACGAGCAGTACTTC.